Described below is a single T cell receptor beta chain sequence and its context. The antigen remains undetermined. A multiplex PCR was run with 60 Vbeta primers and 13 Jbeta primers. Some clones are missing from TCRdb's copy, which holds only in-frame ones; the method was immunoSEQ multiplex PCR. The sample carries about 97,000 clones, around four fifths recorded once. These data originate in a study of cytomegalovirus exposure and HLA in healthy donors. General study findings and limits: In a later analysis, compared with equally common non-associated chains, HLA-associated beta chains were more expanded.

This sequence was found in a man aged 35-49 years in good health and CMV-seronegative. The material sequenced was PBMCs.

In DNA, the CDR3 is TGCGCCAGCAGCCGGACACCCGGGACTAGCGGGATTACCTACGAGCAGTACTTC. The encoded protein is CASSRTPGTSGITYEQYF. This rearrangement joins TRBV5-1 to TRBJ2-7; 13 positions agree with TRBD2. Looked up from germline, CDR1 is SGHRS and CDR2 is YFSETQ. V shed 4 bases and J 2 bases; nucleotides not matched to a gene: 12. The CDR3 is made up of 18 amino acids.